Listed below are T cell receptor beta chains from one sample, sequenced in a study of T cell responses to AZD1222 COVID-19 vaccine. Assay: immunoSEQ multiplex PCR; the TCRdb copy retains only in-frame clones and omits some. The table lists approximately 140,000 clones, approximately 90% of them singletons, with 4% to 6% in the top ten. The source was peripheral blood, collected on day 0 of AZD1222 vaccination. These TCRs come from an adult in good health. Each CDR3 is given with its conserved first and last residue. A D gene is named only where the DNA matches it firmly. Clone size is shown for a subset of rows, as once, few, many or a class of expanded clone.

j_call,d_call,clone_size,v_call,cdr3_aa,cdr3_nt
TRBJ1-2,TRBD1,NA,TRBV19,CASSLDRDGYTF,TGTGCCAGTAGTCTGGACAGGGATGGCTACACCTTC
TRBJ1-1,NA,once,TRBV6-5,CASSPGTIMNTEAFF,TGTGCCAGCAGTCCCGGGACAATCATGAACACTGAAGCTTTCTTT
TRBJ1-3,NA,NA,TRBV6-5,CASRPKPGIPNTIYF,TGTGCCAGCAGACCGAAGCCGGGGATTCCAAACACCATATATTTT
TRBJ2-5,TRBD1,NA,TRBV2,CASRETGSETQYF,TGTGCCAGCAGGGAGACAGGGAGCGAGACCCAGTACTTC
TRBJ2-1,NA,NA,TRBV7-2,CASSPSPRQSEQFF,TGTGCCAGCAGCCCTTCGCCCAGACAGTCCGAGCAGTTCTTC
TRBJ1-5,NA,NA,TRBV28,CASTIGGQPQHF,TGTGCCAGCACCATCGGGGGTCAGCCCCAGCATTTT
TRBJ2-7,NA,NA,TRBV5-6,CASSLVRGGATSEQYF,TGTGCCAGCAGCTTGGTTAGGGGGGGCGCAACCTCCGAGCAGTACTTC
TRBJ2-7,NA,NA,TRBV6-6,CASSYSRGEQYF,TGTGCCAGCAGTTACTCGAGGGGCGAGCAGTACTTC
TRBJ1-5,TRBD1,NA,TRBV2,CASSADRVNQPQHF,TGTGCCAGCAGCGCAGACAGGGTCAATCAGCCCCAGCATTTT
TRBJ1-6,NA,few,TRBV4-2,CASSQRGNAELYNSPLHF,TGTGCCAGCAGCCAAAGAGGAAATGCAGAATTGTATAATTCACCCCTCCACTTT
TRBJ1-4,NA,NA,TRBV7-2,CASSWGQGNEKLFF,TGTGCCAGCAGCTGGGGGCAAGGTAATGAAAAACTGTTTTTT
TRBJ2-7,NA,few,TRBV9,CASSEWPGGYEQYF,TGTGCCAGCAGCGAATGGCCTGGGGGCTACGAGCAGTACTTC
TRBJ1-5,TRBD1,NA,TRBV24-1,CATSARQGGGQPQHF,TGTGCCACCAGCGCTCGACAGGGAGGAGGACAGCCCCAGCATTTT
TRBJ1-1,TRBD1,NA,TRBV29-1,CSARSGQGTEAFF,TGCAGCGCCCGGTCGGGACAGGGGACTGAAGCTTTCTTT
TRBJ2-3,TRBD2,NA,TRBV3-1/TRBV3-2,CASSQGLQRGGTDTQYF,TGTGCCAGCAGCCAGGGGCTGCAGCGGGGGGGCACAGATACGCAGTATTTT
TRBJ1-2,NA,NA,TRBV7-2,CASSLGGSPGGYTF,TGTGCCAGCAGCTTAGGGGGCTCCCCCGGTGGCTACACCTTC
TRBJ2-1,NA,once,TRBV15,CATSGTYSHNEQFF,TGTGCCACCAGCGGGACCTACTCCCACAATGAGCAGTTCTTC
TRBJ2-3,NA,NA,TRBV3-1/TRBV3-2,CASSQDVGTDTQYF,TGTGCCAGCAGCCAAGATGTAGGTACAGATACGCAGTATTTT
TRBJ2-7,NA,NA,TRBV6-6,CASSYDPSNSYEQYF,TGTGCCAGCAGTTACGACCCGTCCAACTCCTACGAGCAGTACTTC
TRBJ2-1,TRBD1,NA,TRBV4-2,CASSNLTGRNEQFF,TGTGCCAGCAGCAACCTGACAGGGAGAAATGAGCAGTTCTTC
TRBJ2-1,TRBD2,NA,TRBV19,CASSITSGHYNEQFF,TGTGCCAGTAGTATTACTAGCGGACACTACAATGAGCAGTTCTTC
TRBJ1-1,NA,NA,TRBV25-1,CASSEYGEGTEAFF,TGTGCCAGCAGTGAATACGGGGAGGGCACTGAAGCTTTCTTT
TRBJ1-1,TRBD1,once,TRBV3-1/TRBV3-2,CASSRTTGGDTEAFF,TGTGCCAGCAGCCGGACGACAGGGGGCGACACTGAAGCTTTCTTT
TRBJ1-2,NA,NA,TRBV27,CASSFPPHRQMDYGYTF,TGTGCCAGCAGTTTCCCCCCCCATCGACAGATGGACTATGGCTACACCTTC
TRBJ2-7,TRBD1,NA,TRBV9,CASSPRDSPPSYEQYF,TGTGCCAGCAGCCCCCGGGACAGTCCCCCCTCCTACGAGCAGTACTTC
TRBJ1-2,NA,NA,TRBV4-3,CASSQDSSPGYGYTF,TGCGCCAGCAGCCAAGACAGCAGTCCAGGCTATGGCTACACCTTC
TRBJ2-3,TRBD2,once,TRBV5-6,CASSLGLAGMYTDTQYF,TGTGCCAGCAGCTTGGGACTAGCGGGAATGTACACAGATACGCAGTATTTT
TRBJ1-6,NA,NA,TRBV7-2,CASSAEGYNSPLHF,TGTGCCAGCAGCGCCGAAGGATATAATTCACCCCTCCACTTT
TRBJ2-3,NA,NA,TRBV19,CASSMGRWDTQYF,TGTGCCAGTAGTATGGGCCGTTGGGATACGCAGTATTTT
TRBJ2-1,NA,NA,TRBV7-9,CASSLGNSARNNEQFF,TGTGCCAGCAGCTTAGGCAATAGCGCGCGAAACAATGAGCAGTTCTTC
TRBJ1-5,TRBD1,NA,TRBV19,CASSGQGGQPQHF,TGTGCCAGTAGTGGACAGGGGGGTCAGCCCCAGCATTTT
TRBJ1-1,NA,once,TRBV6-2/TRBV6-3,CASSFETENTEAFF,TGTGCCAGCAGTTTTGAGACAGAGAACACTGAAGCTTTCTTT
TRBJ2-7,NA,NA,TRBV6-2/TRBV6-3,CASSPSMGAEAYEQYF,TGTGCCAGCAGTCCCTCCATGGGGGCGGAAGCCTACGAGCAGTACTTC
TRBJ1-6,NA,NA,TRBV11-2,CASSSPEAGGGLNNSPLHF,TGTGCCAGCAGCTCGCCGGAAGCAGGCGGCGGCCTAAATAATTCACCCCTCCACTTT
TRBJ1-5,NA,NA,TRBV5-5,CASSFSAGLNQPQHF,TGTGCCAGCAGCTTTTCAGCGGGGTTGAATCAGCCCCAGCATTTT
TRBJ2-1,NA,NA,TRBV4-3,CASSQVGSEQFF,TGCGCCAGCAGCCAAGTGGGGTCTGAGCAGTTCTTC
TRBJ2-3,TRBD2,NA,TRBV7-9,CASSRPRGGTDTQYF,TGTGCCAGCAGCCGACCTCGGGGGGGCACAGATACGCAGTATTTT
TRBJ1-2,NA,NA,TRBV2,CASISQRPTDYGYTF,TGTGCCAGCATAAGTCAAAGGCCTACCGACTATGGCTACACCTTC
TRBJ2-2,TRBD2,NA,TRBV18,CASSSGLAGNTGELFF,TGTGCCAGCTCATCAGGACTAGCGGGGAACACCGGGGAGCTGTTTTTT
TRBJ1-3,TRBD1,once,TRBV4-1,CASSRLSQGTGGNTIYF,TGCGCCAGCAGCCGCCTAAGTCAGGGGACAGGCGGAAACACCATATATTTT
TRBJ2-1,NA,once,TRBV9,CASSVGPGYNEQFF,TGTGCCAGCAGCGTAGGGCCCGGATACAATGAGCAGTTCTTC
TRBJ1-2,NA,NA,TRBV19,CASSWQYGYTF,TGTGCCAGTAGTTGGCAGTATGGCTACACCTTC
TRBJ2-2,NA,NA,TRBV11-2,CASSSPIRQTYLGLEELFF,TGTGCCAGCAGCTCCCCCATCAGACAGACGTATCTGGGGCTGGAGGAGCTGTTTTTT
TRBJ2-1,NA,NA,TRBV7-9,CASSLLQGANEQFF,TGTGCCAGCAGCTTACTACAGGGAGCCAATGAGCAGTTCTTC
TRBJ2-3,TRBD2,NA,TRBV9,CASSVAPAGVTDTQYF,TGTGCCAGCAGCGTAGCCCCAGCGGGGGTCACAGATACGCAGTATTTT
TRBJ1-2,TRBD1,NA,TRBV4-1,CASSQGQGGGYTF,TGCGCCAGCAGCCAAGGACAGGGCGGTGGCTACACCTTC
TRBJ2-7,NA,once,TRBV12-3/TRBV12-4,CASSLAGSEQYF,TGTGCCAGCAGTTTAGCAGGGAGCGAGCAGTACTTC
TRBJ2-7,TRBD2,NA,TRBV27,CATGGDRHEQYF,TGTGCCACCGGGGGGGATAGACACGAGCAGTACTTC
TRBJ1-1,NA,few,TRBV4-3,CASSQDPKSPEAFF,TGCGCCAGCAGCCAAGATCCAAAGAGCCCTGAAGCTTTCTTT
TRBJ1-4,NA,NA,TRBV4-1,CASSHPVNNEKLFF,TGCGCCAGCAGCCACCCCGTGAATAATGAAAAACTGTTTTTT
TRBJ2-5,TRBD1,NA,TRBV18,CASSLGSGTEETQYF,TGTGCCAGCTCGCTGGGATCCGGGACAGAAGAGACCCAGTACTTC